This T cell receptor beta chain was found in a study of blood T cells in healthy people across ages. Notes on this clonotype: Its antigen is not identified.

Whole-study results and caveats: Shifts in expanded clonotypes may have been confounded by donor CMV status, which was unknown. A strong correlation was seen between TCR beta diversity and naive T cell percentage. Unsorted PBMCs blocked a conclusive comparison of naive and antigen-experienced cells.

V lost 2 bases to trimming and J lost 4 bases; unmatched junction nucleotides: 4. Germline V CDR1 and CDR2: LNHDA, SQIVND (reference sequence). The CDR3 sequence is 15 residues long. Sample-barcoded 5' priming and a J-beta primer mix drove a second PCR of 7 to 11 cycles. All cDNA molecules were each tagged by a template-switch adaptor with 12 random nucleotides. TCRdb analysed the 5' RACE reads with MiXCR anew, one entry per CDR3 protein. The table lists some 1,500,000 distinct CDR3 sequences, approximately 42% of them singletons. The source of this sequence is a woman aged 18-29 years in good health. The specimen sequenced was blood. The chain has TRBV19 and TRBJ2-1; 8 bases align to TRBD1. CDR3 region: CASSIQGAEYNEQFF. CDR3 nucleotides: TGTGCCAGTAGTATACAGGGGGCGGAGTACAATGAGCAGTTCTTC. Complete variable domain (other parts from reference TRBV19 and TRBJ2-1): DGGITQSPKYLFRKEGQNVTLSCEQNLNHDAMYWYRQDPGQGLRLIYYSQIVNDFQKGDIAEGYSVSREKKESFPLTVTSAQKNPTAFYLCASSIQGAEYNEQFFGPGTRLTVL.